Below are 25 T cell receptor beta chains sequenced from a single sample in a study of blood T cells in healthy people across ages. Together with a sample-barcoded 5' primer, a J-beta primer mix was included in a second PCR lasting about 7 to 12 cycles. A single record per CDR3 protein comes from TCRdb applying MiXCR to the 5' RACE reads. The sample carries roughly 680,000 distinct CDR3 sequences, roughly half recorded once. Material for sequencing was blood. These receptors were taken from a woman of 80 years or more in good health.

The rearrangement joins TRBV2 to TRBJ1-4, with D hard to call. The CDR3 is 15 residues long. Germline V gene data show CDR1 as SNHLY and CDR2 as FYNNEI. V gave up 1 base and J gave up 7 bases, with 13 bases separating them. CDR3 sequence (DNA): TGTGCCAGCAGTGAAGGGACGGGCTCCGGTGAAAAACTGTTTTTT. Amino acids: CASSEGTGSGEKLFF.

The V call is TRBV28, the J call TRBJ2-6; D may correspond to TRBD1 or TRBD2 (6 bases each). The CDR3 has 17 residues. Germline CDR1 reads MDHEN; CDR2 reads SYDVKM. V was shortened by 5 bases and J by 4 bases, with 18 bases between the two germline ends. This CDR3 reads CASSPPPGAQGANVLTF. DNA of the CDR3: TGTGCCAGCAGTCCCCCCCCGGGGGCGCAAGGGGCCAACGTCCTGACTTTC.

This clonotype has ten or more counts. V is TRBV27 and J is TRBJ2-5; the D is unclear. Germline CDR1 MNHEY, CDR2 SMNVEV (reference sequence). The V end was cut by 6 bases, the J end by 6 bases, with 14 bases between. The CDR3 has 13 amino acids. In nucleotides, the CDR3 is TGTGCCAGCAGCATAGGCGCTTCGAAGACCCAGTACTTC. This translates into CASSIGASKTQYF.

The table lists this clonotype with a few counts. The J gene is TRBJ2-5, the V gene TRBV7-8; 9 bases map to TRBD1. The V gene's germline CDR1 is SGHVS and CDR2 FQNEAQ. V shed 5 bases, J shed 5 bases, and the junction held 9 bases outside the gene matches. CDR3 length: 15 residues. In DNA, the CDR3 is TGTGCCAGCAGCCCGAGGGACAGGGAATTGGAGACCCAGTACTTC. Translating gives CASSPRDRELETQYF.

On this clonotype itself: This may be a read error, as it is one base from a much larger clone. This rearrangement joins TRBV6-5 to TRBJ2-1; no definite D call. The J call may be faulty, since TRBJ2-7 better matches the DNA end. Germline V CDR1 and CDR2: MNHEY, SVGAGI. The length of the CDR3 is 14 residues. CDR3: CTSSTLGSYNEQYF. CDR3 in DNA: TGTACCAGCAGCACGTTGGGCTCCTACAATGAGCAGTACTTC.

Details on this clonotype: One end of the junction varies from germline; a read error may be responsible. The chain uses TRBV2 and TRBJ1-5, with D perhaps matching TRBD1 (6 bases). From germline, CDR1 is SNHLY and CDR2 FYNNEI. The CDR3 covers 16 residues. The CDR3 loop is CAGSEEGGSYNQPQHF. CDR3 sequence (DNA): TGTGCCGGCAGTGAAGAGGGGGGTTCTTATAATCAGCCCCAGCATTTT. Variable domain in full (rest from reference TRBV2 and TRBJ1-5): EPEVTQTPSHQVTQMGQEVILRCVPISNHLYFYWYRQILGQKVEFLVSFYNNEISEKSEIFDDQFSVERPDGSNFTLKIRSTKLEDSAMYFCAGSEEGGSYNQPQHFGDGTRLSIL.

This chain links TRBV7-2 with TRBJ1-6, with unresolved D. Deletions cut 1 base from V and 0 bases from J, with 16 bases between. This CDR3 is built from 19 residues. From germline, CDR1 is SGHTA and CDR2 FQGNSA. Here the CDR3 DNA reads TGTGCCAGCAGCTTAGAATTTTCGCCCGATAACTCCTATAATTCACCCCTCCACTTT. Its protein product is CASSLEFSPDNSYNSPLHF.

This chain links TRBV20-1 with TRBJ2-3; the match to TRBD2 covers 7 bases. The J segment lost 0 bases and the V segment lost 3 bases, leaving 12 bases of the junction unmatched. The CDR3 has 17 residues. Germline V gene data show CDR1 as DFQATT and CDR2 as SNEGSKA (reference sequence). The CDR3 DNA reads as TGCAGTGCTAGTGACGGGAGGATACTAAGGAGCACAGATACGCAGTATTTT. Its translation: CSASDGRILRSTDTQYF.

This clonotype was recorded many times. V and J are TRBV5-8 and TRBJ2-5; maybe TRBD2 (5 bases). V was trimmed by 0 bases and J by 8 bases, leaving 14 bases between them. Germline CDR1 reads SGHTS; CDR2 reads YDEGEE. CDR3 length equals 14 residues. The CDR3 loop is CASSLAETIGTQYF. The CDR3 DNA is TGTGCCAGCAGCTTGGCCGAGACTATCGGAACCCAGTACTTC.

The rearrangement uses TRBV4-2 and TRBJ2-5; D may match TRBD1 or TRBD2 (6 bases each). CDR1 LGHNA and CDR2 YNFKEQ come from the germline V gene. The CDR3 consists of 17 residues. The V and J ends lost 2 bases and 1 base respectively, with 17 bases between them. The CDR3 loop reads CASSQRSGAGPQETQYF. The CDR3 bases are TGTGCCAGCAGCCAACGTTCAGGGGCGGGGCCCCAAGAGACCCAGTACTTC.

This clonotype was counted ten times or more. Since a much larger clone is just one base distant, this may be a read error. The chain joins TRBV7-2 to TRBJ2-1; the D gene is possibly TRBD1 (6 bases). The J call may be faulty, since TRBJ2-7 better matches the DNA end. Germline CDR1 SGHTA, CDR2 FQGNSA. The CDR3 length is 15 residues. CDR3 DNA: TGTGCCAGCGGCCTCCCAGCAGGGGTTTACAATGAGCAGTACTTC. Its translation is CASGLPAGVYNEQYF.

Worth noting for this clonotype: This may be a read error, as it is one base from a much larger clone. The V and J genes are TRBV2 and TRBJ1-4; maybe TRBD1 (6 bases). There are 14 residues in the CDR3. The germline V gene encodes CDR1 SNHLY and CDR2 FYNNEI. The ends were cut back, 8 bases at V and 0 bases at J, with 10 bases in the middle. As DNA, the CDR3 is TGTGCCAGCGGGGGGGCAGCAACTAATGAAAAACTGTTTTTT. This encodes CASGGAATNEKLFF. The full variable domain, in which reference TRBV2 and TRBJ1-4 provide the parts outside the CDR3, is EPEVTQTPSHQVTQMGQEVILRCVPISNHLYFYWYRQILGQKVEFLVSFYNNEISEKSEIFDDQFSVERPDGSNFTLKIRSTKLEDSAMYFCASGGAATNEKLFFGSGTQLSVL.

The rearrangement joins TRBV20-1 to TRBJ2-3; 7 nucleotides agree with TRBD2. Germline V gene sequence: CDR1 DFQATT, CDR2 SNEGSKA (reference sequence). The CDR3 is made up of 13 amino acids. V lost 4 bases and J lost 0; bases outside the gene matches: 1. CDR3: CSAMTSSTDTQYF. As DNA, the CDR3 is TGCAGTGCTATGACTAGCAGCACAGATACGCAGTATTTT.

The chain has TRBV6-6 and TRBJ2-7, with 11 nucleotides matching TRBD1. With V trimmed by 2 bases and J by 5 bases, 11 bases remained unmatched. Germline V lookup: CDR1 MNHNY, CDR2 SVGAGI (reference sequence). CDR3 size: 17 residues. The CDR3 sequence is CASSYKDRGHVSDEQYF. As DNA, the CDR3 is TGTGCCAGCAGTTACAAGGACAGGGGGCATGTATCCGACGAGCAGTACTTC.

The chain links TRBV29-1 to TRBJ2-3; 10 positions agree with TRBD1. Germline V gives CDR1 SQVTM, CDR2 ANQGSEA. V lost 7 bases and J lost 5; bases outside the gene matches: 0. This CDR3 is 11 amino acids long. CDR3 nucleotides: TGCAGCGGGACAGGGGGAGATACGCAGTATTTT. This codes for CSGTGGDTQYF.

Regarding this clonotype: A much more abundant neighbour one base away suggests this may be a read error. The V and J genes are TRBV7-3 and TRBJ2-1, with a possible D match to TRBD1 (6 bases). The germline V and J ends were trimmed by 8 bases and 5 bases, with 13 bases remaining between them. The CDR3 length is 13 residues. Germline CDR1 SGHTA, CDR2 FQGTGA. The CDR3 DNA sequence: TGTGCCAGCGGCATAAAGGGGGACAATGAGCAGTTCTTC. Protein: CASGIKGDNEQFF.

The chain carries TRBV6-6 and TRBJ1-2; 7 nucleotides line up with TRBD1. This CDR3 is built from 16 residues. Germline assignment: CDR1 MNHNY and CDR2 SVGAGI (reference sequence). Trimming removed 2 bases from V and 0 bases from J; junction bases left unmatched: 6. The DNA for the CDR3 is TGTGCCAGCAGTTACCTTACAGGGGCATCTAACTATGGCTACACCTTC. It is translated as CASSYLTGASNYGYTF.

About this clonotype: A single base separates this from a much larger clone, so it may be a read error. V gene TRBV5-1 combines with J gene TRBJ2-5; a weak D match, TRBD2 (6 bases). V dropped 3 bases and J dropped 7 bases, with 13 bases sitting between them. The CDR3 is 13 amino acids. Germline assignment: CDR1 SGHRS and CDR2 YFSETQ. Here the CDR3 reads CASSWGGLGTQYF. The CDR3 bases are TGCGCCAGCAGCTGGGGAGGTCTGGGGACCCAGTACTTC.

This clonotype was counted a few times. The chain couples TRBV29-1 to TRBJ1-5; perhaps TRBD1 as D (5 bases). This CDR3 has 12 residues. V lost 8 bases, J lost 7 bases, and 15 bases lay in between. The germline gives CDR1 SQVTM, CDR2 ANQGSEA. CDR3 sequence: CSTRDSGQPQHF. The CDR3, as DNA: TGCAGCACCCGGGACTCGGGACAGCCCCAGCATTTT.

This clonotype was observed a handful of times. The CDR3 here is CSAVLGLVGETQYF. CDR3 nucleotide sequence: TGCAGTGCTGTCCTTGGACTAGTTGGGGAGACCCAGTACTTC. The V and J genes are TRBV20-1 and TRBJ2-5; 7 bases agree with TRBD2. Looked up from germline, CDR1 is DFQATT and CDR2 is SNEGSKA (reference sequence). The CDR3 consists of 14 residues. Trimming cost V 5 bases and J 5 bases; bases outside gene matches: 11.

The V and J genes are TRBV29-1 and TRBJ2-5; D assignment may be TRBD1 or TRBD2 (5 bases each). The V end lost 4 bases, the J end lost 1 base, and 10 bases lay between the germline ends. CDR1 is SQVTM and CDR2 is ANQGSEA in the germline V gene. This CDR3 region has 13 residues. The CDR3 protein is CSVAGTLQETQYF. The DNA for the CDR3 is TGCAGCGTTGCAGGGACCCTCCAAGAGACCCAGTACTTC.

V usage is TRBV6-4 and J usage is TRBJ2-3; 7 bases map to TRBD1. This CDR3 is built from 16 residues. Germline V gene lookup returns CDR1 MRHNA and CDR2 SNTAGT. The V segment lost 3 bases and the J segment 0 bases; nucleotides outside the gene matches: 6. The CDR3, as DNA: TGTGCCAGCAGTGATACCGGGACAGCAAGCACAGATACGCAGTATTTT. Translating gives CASSDTGTASTDTQYF.

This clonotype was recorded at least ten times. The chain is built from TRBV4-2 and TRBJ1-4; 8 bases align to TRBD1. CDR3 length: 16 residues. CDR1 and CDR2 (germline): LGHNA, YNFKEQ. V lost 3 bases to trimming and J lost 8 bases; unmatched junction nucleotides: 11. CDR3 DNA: TGTGCCAGCAGCCATCTCCAGGGGGCGAATCAGGAAAAACTGTTTTTT. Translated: CASSHLQGANQEKLFF.

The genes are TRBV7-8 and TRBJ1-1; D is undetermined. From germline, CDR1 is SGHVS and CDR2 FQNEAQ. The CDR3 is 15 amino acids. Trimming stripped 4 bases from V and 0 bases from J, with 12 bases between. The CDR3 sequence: CASSSLPLVNTEAFF. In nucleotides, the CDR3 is TGTGCCAGCAGCTCCCTGCCGCTCGTGAACACTGAAGCTTTCTTT.

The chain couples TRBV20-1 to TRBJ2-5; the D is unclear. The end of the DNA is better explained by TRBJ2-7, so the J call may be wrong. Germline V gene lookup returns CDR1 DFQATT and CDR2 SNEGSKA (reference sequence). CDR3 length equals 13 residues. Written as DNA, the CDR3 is TGCAGTGCCGCCCACTTTTCAACGTGCGAGCAGTACTTC. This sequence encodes CSAAHFSTCEQYF.